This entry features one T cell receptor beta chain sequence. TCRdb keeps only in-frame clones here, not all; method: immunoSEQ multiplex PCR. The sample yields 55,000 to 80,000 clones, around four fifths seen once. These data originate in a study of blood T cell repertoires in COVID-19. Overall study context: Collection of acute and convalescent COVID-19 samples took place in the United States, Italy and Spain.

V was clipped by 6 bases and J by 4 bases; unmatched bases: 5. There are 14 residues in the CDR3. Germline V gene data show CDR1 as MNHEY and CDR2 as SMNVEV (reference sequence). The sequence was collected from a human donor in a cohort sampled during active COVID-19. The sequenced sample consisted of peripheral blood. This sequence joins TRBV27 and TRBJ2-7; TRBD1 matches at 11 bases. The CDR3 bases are TGTGCCAGCAGCTTTTGGGACAGGGGGTACGAGCAGTACTTC. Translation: CASSFWDRGYEQYF.